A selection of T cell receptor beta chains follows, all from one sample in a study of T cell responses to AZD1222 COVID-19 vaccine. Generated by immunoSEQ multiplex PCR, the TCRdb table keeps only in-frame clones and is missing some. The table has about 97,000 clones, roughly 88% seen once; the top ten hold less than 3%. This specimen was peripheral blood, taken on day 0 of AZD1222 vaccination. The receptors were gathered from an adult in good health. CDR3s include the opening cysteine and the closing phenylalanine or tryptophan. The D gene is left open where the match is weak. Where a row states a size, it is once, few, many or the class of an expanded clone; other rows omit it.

CDR3: CASRDLGQSSYEQYF; DNA: TGTGCCAGCAGGGACCTCGGACAGTCCTCCTACGAGCAGTACTTC; J: TRBJ2-7; D: -; size: -; V: TRBV28
CDR3: CASSLNPGQPTYEQYF; DNA: TGTGCCAGCAGCTTAAACCCGGGACAGCCCACCTACGAGCAGTACTTC; J: TRBJ2-7; D: TRBD1; size: -; V: TRBV7-3
CDR3: CASSFHPNYGYTF; DNA: TGTGCCAGCAGTTTCCACCCTAACTATGGCTACACCTTC; J: TRBJ1-2; D: -; size: -; V: TRBV12-3/TRBV12-4
CDR3: CARGGSRWYQETQYF; DNA: TGTGCCAGAGGCGGGAGCAGGTGGTACCAAGAGACCCAGTACTTC; J: TRBJ2-5; D: TRBD2; size: -; V: TRBV11-2
CDR3: CASSRHRSNTEAFF; DNA: TGTGCCAGCAGTCGACACCGGTCAAACACTGAAGCTTTCTTT; J: TRBJ1-1; D: -; size: -; V: TRBV3-1/TRBV3-2
CDR3: CASSPRGRLWSNYGYTF; DNA: TGTGCCAGCAGCCCCAGGGGGCGTCTCTGGTCTAACTATGGCTACACCTTC; J: TRBJ1-2; D: TRBD1; size: -; V: TRBV2
CDR3: CASTPDPGLAGEPQFF; DNA: TGTGCCAGCACCCCTGACCCGGGACTAGCGGGGGAACCTCAGTTCTTC; J: TRBJ2-1; D: TRBD2; size: -; V: TRBV11-3
CDR3: CASSQYPPNEQFF; DNA: TGCGCCAGCAGTCAATATCCCCCCAATGAGCAGTTCTTC; J: TRBJ2-1; D: -; size: -; V: TRBV23-1
CDR3: CAWVRQGGYGYTF; DNA: TGTGCCTGGGTGAGACAGGGAGGTTATGGCTACACCTTC; J: TRBJ1-2; D: TRBD1; size: -; V: TRBV30
CDR3: CAWSSLRGTGELFF; DNA: TGTGCCTGGAGTTCGTTACGGGGCACCGGGGAGCTGTTTTTT; J: TRBJ2-2; D: -; size: -; V: TRBV30
CDR3: CASSLRVPDTQYF; DNA: TGTGCCAGCAGTTTAAGGGTCCCAGATACGCAGTATTTT; J: TRBJ2-3; D: -; size: -; V: TRBV28
CDR3: CASSLDGTRTLHF; DNA: TGTGCCAGCAGCTTGGACGGGACAAGGACCCTCCACTTT; J: TRBJ1-6; D: -; size: -; V: TRBV5-5
CDR3: CATSDWPDGYTF; DNA: TGTGCCACCAGTGATTGGCCAGACGGCTACACCTTC; J: TRBJ1-2; D: -; size: -; V: TRBV24-1
CDR3: CASSDGGGGTEAFF; DNA: TGTGCCAGCAGTGACGGTGGGGGAGGCACTGAAGCTTTCTTT; J: TRBJ1-1; D: -; size: few; V: TRBV6-4
CDR3: CASSRGSVGSPLHF; DNA: TGTGCCAGCAGCCGAGGGTCGGTCGGTTCACCCCTCCACTTT; J: TRBJ1-6; D: -; size: -; V: TRBV7-8
CDR3: CASSLDPRGKLFF; DNA: TGTGCCAGCAGCTTGGACCCCAGGGGAAAACTGTTTTTT; J: TRBJ1-4; D: -; size: -; V: TRBV5-4
CDR3: CASSTGQGVQETQYF; DNA: TGTGCCAGTAGTACCGGACAGGGAGTACAAGAGACCCAGTACTTC; J: TRBJ2-5; D: TRBD1; size: -; V: TRBV19
CDR3: CASSTAGTGVVGYTF; DNA: TGTGCCAGCAGCACTGCCGGGACAGGGGTTGTCGGCTACACCTTC; J: TRBJ1-2; D: TRBD1; size: few; V: TRBV9
CDR3: CASSRGRGLYGYTF; DNA: TGTGCCAGCAGCCGAGGCAGGGGGTTGTATGGCTACACCTTC; J: TRBJ1-2; D: TRBD1; size: few; V: TRBV5-6
CDR3: CASSQMNTEAFF; DNA: TGTGCCAGCAGTCAGATGAACACTGAAGCTTTCTTT; J: TRBJ1-1; D: -; size: -; V: TRBV6-5
CDR3: CATSPAGVNQPQHF; DNA: TGTGCCACCAGTCCGGCGGGGGTCAATCAGCCCCAGCATTTT; J: TRBJ1-5; D: -; size: medium-sized; V: TRBV24-1
CDR3: CASSLEGGGQETQYF; DNA: TGTGCCAGCAGCTTGGAGGGGGGAGGCCAAGAGACCCAGTACTTC; J: TRBJ2-5; D: -; size: -; V: TRBV5-6
CDR3: CASSVPLQGPGTDTQYF; DNA: TGTGCCAGCAGCGTACCGCTACAGGGACCCGGCACAGATACGCAGTATTTT; J: TRBJ2-3; D: -; size: -; V: TRBV9
CDR3: CASSRERVGTGALGELFF; DNA: TGCGCCAGCAGCCGAGAGAGGGTCGGGACAGGGGCGCTCGGGGAGCTGTTTTTT; J: TRBJ2-2; D: TRBD1; size: -; V: TRBV4-3
CDR3: CASSLLTGNSPLHF; DNA: TGCGCCAGCAGCTTGCTCACCGGCAATTCACCCCTCCACTTT; J: TRBJ1-6; D: -; size: -; V: TRBV5-1
CDR3: CASSPLGGNTIYF; DNA: TGTGCCAGCTCACCATTAGGCGGAAACACCATATATTTT; J: TRBJ1-3; D: -; size: -; V: TRBV18
CDR3: CASTLQGGETQYF; DNA: TGTGCCAGCACCTTACAGGGGGGCGAGACCCAGTACTTC; J: TRBJ2-5; D: TRBD1; size: once; V: TRBV7-6
CDR3: CASSPLIWTANTDTQYF; DNA: TGTGCCAGCAGTCCACTAATTTGGACAGCTAACACAGATACGCAGTATTTT; J: TRBJ2-3; D: -; size: -; V: TRBV28
CDR3: CASSLAPPGGRETQYF; DNA: TGTGCCAGCAGCTTAGCACCTCCGGGGGGACGGGAGACCCAGTACTTC; J: TRBJ2-5; D: TRBD2; size: -; V: TRBV7-8
CDR3: CASSNRTGGSYNEQFF; DNA: TGTGCCAGTAGTAATCGCACGGGGGGCTCCTACAATGAGCAGTTCTTC; J: TRBJ2-1; D: TRBD2; size: -; V: TRBV19
CDR3: CASSNSNQPQHF; DNA: TGTGCCAGTAGTAATAGCAATCAGCCCCAGCATTTT; J: TRBJ1-5; D: -; size: once; V: TRBV19
CDR3: CASSFSETSNTEAFF; DNA: TGTGCCAGCAGCTTCTCGGAAACCTCGAACACTGAAGCTTTCTTT; J: TRBJ1-1; D: -; size: once; V: TRBV5-5
CDR3: CASSPIPGRKNEQFF; DNA: TGTGCCAGCAGTCCAATACCAGGTAGGAAGAATGAGCAGTTCTTC; J: TRBJ2-1; D: -; size: -; V: TRBV6-2/TRBV6-3
CDR3: CASKQGWGNQPQHF; DNA: TGTGCCAGCAAACAGGGGTGGGGAAATCAGCCCCAGCATTTT; J: TRBJ1-5; D: TRBD1; size: -; V: TRBV5-8
CDR3: CASSRLTGTVREKLFF; DNA: TGTGCCAGTAGCCGCCTGACCGGGACAGTTCGTGAAAAACTGTTTTTT; J: TRBJ1-4; D: TRBD1; size: -; V: TRBV19
CDR3: CASTQDRGTSGGYTF; DNA: TGTGCCAGCACCCAGGACAGGGGGACCTCAGGAGGCTACACCTTC; J: TRBJ1-2; D: TRBD1; size: -; V: TRBV28
CDR3: CASSHRRGHGNTIYF; DNA: TGTGCCAGCAGCCACCGCCGTGGGCACGGAAACACCATATATTTT; J: TRBJ1-3; D: -; size: -; V: TRBV11-3
CDR3: CASSPWDGASGNTIYF; DNA: TGTGCCAGCAGTCCCTGGGACGGGGCCTCTGGAAACACCATATATTTT; J: TRBJ1-3; D: -; size: -; V: TRBV25-1
CDR3: CASSKGEGCYTF; DNA: TGTGCCAGCAGCAAAGGAGAGGGGTGCTACACCTTC; J: TRBJ1-2; D: -; size: -; V: TRBV21-1
CDR3: CASSSTARGGYTF; DNA: TGTGCCAGCAGCTCGACAGCCCGGGGTGGCTACACCTTC; J: TRBJ1-2; D: -; size: -; V: TRBV5-4
CDR3: CASSAWTEDNSPLHF; DNA: TGTGCCAGCAGCGCCTGGACGGAGGATAATTCACCCCTCCACTTT; J: TRBJ1-6; D: -; size: once; V: TRBV13
CDR3: CASSLRLGEQFF; DNA: TGTGCCAGCAGCTTAAGATTGGGGGAGCAGTTCTTC; J: TRBJ2-1; D: -; size: -; V: TRBV11-1